Each of the 5 T cell receptor beta chains below was sequenced from the same sample in a study of T-cell memory formation after mild COVID-19. Each CDR3 protein is one row after TCRdb ran MiXCR on the 5' RACE reads. The sample shows some 250,000 distinct CDR3 sequences, roughly 17% of them seen only once. The source material was PBMCs or a T cell subset sorted from them (not recorded which). Every receptor here comes from a man in his late teens or twenties who had mild COVID-19 (a few samples of this study predate the infection). Cell type and time point are not known.

This clonotype was seen only a few times. The chain has TRBV6-5 and TRBJ2-5, with 7 bases matching TRBD1. Trimming removed 4 bases from V and 5 bases from J; junction bases left unmatched: 4. CDR1 and CDR2 (germline): MNHEY, SVGAGI. The CDR3 sequence is 13 residues long. The CDR3 is CASSSGGVETQYF. CDR3 nucleotide sequence: TGTGCCAGCAGTTCAGGGGGAGTGGAGACCCAGTACTTC.

This clonotype was seen a few times. V and J are TRBV4-2 and TRBJ2-7, with 7 bases that match TRBD1. The germline V gene encodes CDR1 LGHNA and CDR2 YNFKEQ. The CDR3 has 14 residues. V lost 1 base to trimming and J lost 6 bases; unmatched junction nucleotides: 6. The CDR3, as DNA: TGTGCCAGCAGCCAAGGTGACAGGGTCGGCGAGCAGTACTTC. Its protein is CASSQGDRVGEQYF.

DNA of the CDR3: TGTGCCAGCAGCTTATTGAGGGACGGTAGCTACACCTTC. The encoded protein is CASSLLRDGSYTF. This rearrangement joins TRBV7-2 to TRBJ1-2; a possible D gene is TRBD1 (5 bases). From germline, CDR1 is SGHTA and CDR2 FQGNSA. V was shortened by 2 bases and J by 9 bases, with 13 bases between the two germline ends. This CDR3 contains 13 residues.

This clonotype appeared a few times. The J gene is TRBJ2-2, the V gene TRBV13; no definite D call. Germline V gene data show CDR1 as PRHDT and CDR2 as FYEKMQ (reference sequence). The CDR3 covers 13 residues. The V end lost 1 base, the J end lost 7 bases, and 7 bases lay between the germline ends. The CDR3 nucleotides are TGTGCCAGCAGCTTAGTGGCCAACGGGGAGCTGTTTTTT. Its translation is CASSLVANGELFF.

The chain uses TRBV5-1 and TRBJ2-5; no reliable D call. V lost 0 bases and J 1 base, leaving 7 bases between the germline ends. Germline V CDR1 and CDR2: SGHRS, YFSETQ. This CDR3 has 14 residues. The CDR3 DNA reads TGCGCCAGCAGCTTGGCCGTCAGCCAAGAGACCCAGTACTTC. Residues: CASSLAVSQETQYF.